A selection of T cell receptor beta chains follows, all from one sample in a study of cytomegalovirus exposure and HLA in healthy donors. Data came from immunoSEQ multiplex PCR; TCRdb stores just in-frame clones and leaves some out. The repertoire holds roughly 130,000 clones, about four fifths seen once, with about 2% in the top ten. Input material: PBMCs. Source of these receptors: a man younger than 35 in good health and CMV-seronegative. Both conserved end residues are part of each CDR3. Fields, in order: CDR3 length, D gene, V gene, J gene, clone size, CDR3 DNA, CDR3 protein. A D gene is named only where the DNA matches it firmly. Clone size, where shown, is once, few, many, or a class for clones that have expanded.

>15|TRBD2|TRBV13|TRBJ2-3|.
TGTGCCAGCAGCTTAAATAGCGGGTGGACAGATACGCAGTATTTT
CASSLNSGWTDTQYF
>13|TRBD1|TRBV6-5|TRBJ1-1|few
TGTGCCAGCAGTTACGGGACAGTCACTGAAGCTTTCTTT
CASSYGTVTEAFF
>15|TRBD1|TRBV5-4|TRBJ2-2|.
TGTGCCAGCAGCTCGGGACAGGGGGGTACCGGGGAGCTGTTTTTT
CASSSGQGGTGELFF
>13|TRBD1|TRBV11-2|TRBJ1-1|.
TGTGCCAGCAGCTTGGCAGGGGGCACTGAAGCTTTCTTT
CASSLAGGTEAFF
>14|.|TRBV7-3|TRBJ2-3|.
TGTGCCAGCAGCTTATCCCAGGGCACAGATACGCAGTATTTT
CASSLSQGTDTQYF
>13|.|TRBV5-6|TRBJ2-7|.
TGTGCCAGCGCCCCTCCAGATACCTACGAGCAGTACTTC
CASAPPDTYEQYF
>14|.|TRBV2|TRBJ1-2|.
TGTGCCAGCAGCAATACCCTTACAGGGTATGGCTACACCTTC
CASSNTLTGYGYTF
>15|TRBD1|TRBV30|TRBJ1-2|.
TGTGCCTGGAGTCCAGGAGGGACAGGGAACTATGGCTACACCTTC
CAWSPGGTGNYGYTF
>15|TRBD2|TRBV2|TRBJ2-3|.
TGTGCCAGCAGAGAGGCTAGCGGGAGCACAGATACGCAGTATTTT
CASREASGSTDTQYF
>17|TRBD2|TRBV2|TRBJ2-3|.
TGTGCCGGCAGGGAGGGGGTGGGACTAGCGACGACAGATACGCAGTATTTT
CAGREGVGLATTDTQYF